This TCR beta chain is drawn from a study of T cell changes during pregnancy in multiple sclerosis. Only one count was recorded for this clone. Using immunoSEQ multiplex PCR, the repertoire was profiled, and TCRdb retains in-frame clones only, with some absent. The repertoire consists of about 52,000 clones, with 92% occurring once and the leading ten covering approximately 0.25%. This CDR3 is built from 18 residues. The receptor was derived from a female donor with multiple sclerosis, enrolled in a pregnancy study. Specimen: CD4+ T cells from peripheral blood mononuclear cells, collected in the third trimester of pregnancy. The J gene is TRBJ2-4, the V gene TRBV21-1; TRBD2, the D gene given by the table, was not confirmed from the DNA. TRBV21-1 is labeled a pseudogene. DNA for the CDR3: TGTGCCAGCAGCAAAGCTCCCCGCGGAGGTAATTCCAAAAACATTCAGTACTTC. Translated, it gives CASSKAPRGGNSKNIQYF.